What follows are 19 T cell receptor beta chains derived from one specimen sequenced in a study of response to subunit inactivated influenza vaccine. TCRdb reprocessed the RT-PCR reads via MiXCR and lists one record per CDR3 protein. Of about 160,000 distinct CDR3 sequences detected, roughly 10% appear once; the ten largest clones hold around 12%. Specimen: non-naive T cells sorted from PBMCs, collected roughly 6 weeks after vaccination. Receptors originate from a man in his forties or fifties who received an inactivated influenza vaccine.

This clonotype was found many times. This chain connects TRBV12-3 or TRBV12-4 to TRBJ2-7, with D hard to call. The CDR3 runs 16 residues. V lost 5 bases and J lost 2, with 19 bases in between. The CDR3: CASSRLGPSLTYEQYF. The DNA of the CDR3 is TGTGCCAGCAGTCGCTTGGGTCCCTCTTTAACCTACGAGCAGTACTTC.

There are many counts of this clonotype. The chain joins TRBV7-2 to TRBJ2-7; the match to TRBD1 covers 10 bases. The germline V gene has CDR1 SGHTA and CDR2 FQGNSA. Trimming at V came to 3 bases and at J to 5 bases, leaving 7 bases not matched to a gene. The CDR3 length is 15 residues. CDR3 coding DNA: TGTGCCAGCAGCTTCCGCGGACAGGGGGTTCACGAGCAGTACTTC. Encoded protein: CASSFRGQGVHEQYF.

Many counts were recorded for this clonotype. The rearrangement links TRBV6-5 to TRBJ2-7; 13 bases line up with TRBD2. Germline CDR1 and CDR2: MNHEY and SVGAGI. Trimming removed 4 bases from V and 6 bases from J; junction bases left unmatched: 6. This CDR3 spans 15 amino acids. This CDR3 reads CASSLTSGRASEQYF. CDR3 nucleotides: TGTGCCAGCAGTTTAACTAGCGGGAGGGCCTCCGAGCAGTACTTC.

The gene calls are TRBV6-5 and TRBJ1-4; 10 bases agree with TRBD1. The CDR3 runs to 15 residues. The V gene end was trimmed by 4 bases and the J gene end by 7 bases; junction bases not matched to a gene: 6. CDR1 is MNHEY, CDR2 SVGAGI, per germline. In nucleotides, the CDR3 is TGTGCCAGCAGTTCCCTGGGACAGGGGAGTGAAAAACTGTTTTTT. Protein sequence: CASSSLGQGSEKLFF.

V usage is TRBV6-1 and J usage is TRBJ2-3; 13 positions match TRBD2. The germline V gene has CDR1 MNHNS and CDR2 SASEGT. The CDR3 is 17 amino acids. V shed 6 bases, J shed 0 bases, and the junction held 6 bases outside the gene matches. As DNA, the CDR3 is TGTGCCAGCAGCTCCGGGACTAGCGGGAAAAGCACAGATACGCAGTATTTT. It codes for CASSSGTSGKSTDTQYF.

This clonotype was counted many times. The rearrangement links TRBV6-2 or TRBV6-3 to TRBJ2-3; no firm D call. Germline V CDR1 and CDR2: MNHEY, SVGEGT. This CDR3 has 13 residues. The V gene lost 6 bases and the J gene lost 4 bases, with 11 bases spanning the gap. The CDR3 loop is CASSPPSPDTQYF. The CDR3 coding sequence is TGTGCCAGCAGCCCACCCAGCCCAGATACGCAGTATTTT.

As DNA, the CDR3 is TGCAGTGCTAAGCCGGGACTAGCGCGAGATACGCAGTATTTT. Its translation: CSAKPGLARDTQYF. This chain connects TRBV20-1 to TRBJ2-3; 10 bases map to TRBD2. The CDR3 totals 14 residues. Germline loops: CDR1 DFQATT, CDR2 SNEGSKA (reference sequence). The trim removed 4 bases at V and 5 bases at J, leaving 6 bases unmatched.

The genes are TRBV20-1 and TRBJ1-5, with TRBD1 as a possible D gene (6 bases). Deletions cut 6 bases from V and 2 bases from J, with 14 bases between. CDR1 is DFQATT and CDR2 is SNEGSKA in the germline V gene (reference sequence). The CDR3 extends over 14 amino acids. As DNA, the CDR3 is TGCAGTGCAAAGCAAGGGGGTCGCAATCAGCCCCAGCATTTT. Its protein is CSAKQGGRNQPQHF.

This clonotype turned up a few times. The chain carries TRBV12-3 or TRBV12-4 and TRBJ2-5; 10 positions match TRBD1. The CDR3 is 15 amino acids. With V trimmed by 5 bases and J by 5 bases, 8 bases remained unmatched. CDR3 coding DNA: TGTGCCAGCAGTCGACGACAGGGGGCTTGGGAGACCCAGTACTTC. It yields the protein CASSRRQGAWETQYF.

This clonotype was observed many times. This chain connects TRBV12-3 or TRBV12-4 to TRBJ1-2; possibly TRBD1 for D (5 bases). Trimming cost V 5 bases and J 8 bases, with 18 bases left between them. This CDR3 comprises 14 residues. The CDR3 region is CASSGGPRMGGYTF. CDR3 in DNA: TGTGCCAGCAGTGGGGGACCGCGAATGGGAGGCTACACCTTC.

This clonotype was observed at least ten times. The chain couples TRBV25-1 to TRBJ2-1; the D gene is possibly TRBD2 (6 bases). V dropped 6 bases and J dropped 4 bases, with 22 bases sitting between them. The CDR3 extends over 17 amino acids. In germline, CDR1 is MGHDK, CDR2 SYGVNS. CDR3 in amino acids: CASRVFLRDLPYNEQFF. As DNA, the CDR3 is TGTGCCAGCAGAGTTTTTCTGCGGGACCTACCGTACAATGAGCAGTTCTTC.

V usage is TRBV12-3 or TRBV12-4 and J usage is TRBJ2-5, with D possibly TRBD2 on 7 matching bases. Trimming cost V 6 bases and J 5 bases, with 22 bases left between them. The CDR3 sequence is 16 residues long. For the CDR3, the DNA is TGTGCCAGCAGCGCGAGGGGGGGGGCCGAGCGGGAGACCCAGTACTTC. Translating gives CASSARGGAERETQYF.

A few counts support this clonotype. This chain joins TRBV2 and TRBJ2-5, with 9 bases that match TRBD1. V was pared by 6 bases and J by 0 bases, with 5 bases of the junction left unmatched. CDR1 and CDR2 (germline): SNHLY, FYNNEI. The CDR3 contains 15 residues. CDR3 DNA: TGTGCCAGCAGGGCTGACAGGGGGAACCAAGAGACCCAGTACTTC. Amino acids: CASRADRGNQETQYF.

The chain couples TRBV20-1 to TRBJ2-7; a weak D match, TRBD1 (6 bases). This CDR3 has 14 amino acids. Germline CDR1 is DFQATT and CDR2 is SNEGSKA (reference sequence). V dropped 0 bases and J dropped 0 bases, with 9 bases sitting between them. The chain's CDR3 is CSARDPTGSYEQYF. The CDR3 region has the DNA TGCAGTGCTAGAGATCCGACAGGCTCCTACGAGCAGTACTTC.

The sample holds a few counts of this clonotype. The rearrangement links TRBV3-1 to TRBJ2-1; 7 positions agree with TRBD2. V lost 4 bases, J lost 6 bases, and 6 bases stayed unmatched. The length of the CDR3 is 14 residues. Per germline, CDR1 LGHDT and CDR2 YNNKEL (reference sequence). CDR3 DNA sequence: TGTGCCAGCAGCCTAAGCGGGACCCGCAATGAGCAGTTCTTC. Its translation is CASSLSGTRNEQFF.

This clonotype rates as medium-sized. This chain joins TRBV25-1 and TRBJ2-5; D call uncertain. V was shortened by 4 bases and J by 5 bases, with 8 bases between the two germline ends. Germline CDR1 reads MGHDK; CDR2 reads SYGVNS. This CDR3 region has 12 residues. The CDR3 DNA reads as TGTGCCAGCAGTGGGGGTTGGGAGACCCAGTACTTC. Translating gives CASSGGWETQYF.

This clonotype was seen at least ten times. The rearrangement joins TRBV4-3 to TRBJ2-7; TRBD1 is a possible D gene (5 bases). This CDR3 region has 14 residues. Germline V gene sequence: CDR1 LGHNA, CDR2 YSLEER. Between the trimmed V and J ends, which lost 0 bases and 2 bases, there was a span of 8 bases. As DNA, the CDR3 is TGCGCCAGCAGCCAAGACGGCAGGGCCTACGAGCAGTACTTC. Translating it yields CASSQDGRAYEQYF.

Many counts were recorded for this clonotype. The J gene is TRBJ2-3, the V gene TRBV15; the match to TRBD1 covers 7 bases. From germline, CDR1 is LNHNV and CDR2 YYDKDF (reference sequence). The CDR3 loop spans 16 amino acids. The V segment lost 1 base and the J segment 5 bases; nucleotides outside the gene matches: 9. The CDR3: CATSRVGRGLRDTQYF. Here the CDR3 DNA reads TGTGCCACCAGCAGAGTAGGCAGGGGGTTAAGAGATACGCAGTATTTT.

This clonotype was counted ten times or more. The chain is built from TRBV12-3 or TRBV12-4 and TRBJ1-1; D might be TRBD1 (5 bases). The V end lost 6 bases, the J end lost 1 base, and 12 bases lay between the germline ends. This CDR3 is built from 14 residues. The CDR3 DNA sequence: TGTGCCAGCAGACTGGACGGGGCGAACACTGAAGCTTTCTTT. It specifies CASRLDGANTEAFF.